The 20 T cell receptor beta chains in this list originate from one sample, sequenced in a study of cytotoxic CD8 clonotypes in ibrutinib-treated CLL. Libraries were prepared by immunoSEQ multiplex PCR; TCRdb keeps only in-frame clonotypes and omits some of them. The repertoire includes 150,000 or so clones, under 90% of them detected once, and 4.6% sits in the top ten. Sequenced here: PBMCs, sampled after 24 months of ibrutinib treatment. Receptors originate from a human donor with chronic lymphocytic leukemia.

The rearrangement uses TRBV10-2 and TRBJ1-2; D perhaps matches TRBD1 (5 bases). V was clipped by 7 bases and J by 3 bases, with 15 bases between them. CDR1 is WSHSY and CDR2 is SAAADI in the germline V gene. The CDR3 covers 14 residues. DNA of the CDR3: TGCGCCAGCACCGGCCAGGGTTCGGACTATGGCTACACCTTC. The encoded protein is CASTGQGSDYGYTF.

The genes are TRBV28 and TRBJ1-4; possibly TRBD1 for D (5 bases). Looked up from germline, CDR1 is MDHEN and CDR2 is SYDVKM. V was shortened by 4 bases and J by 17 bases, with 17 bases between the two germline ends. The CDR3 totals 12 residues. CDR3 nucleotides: TGTGCCAGCAGTTCGCAGGGCCTTCGGAACTTTTTT. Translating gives CASSSQGLRNFF.

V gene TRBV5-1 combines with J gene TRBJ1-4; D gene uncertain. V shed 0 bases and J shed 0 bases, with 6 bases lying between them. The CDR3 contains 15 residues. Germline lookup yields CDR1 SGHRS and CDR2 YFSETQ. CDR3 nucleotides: TGCGCCAGCAGCTTGGGGCCTACAACTAATGAAAAACTGTTTTTT. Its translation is CASSLGPTTNEKLFF.

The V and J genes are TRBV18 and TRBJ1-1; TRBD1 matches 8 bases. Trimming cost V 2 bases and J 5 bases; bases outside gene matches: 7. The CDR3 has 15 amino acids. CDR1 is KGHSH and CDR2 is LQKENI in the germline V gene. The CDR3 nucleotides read TGTGCCAGCTCACCAAGCCTCAGGGGGCCGACTGAAGCTTTCTTT. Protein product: CASSPSLRGPTEAFF.

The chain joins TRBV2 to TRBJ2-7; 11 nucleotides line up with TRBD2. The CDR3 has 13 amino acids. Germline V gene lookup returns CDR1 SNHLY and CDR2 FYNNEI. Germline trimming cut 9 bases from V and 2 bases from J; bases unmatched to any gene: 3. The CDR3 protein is CASSGRAPYEQYF. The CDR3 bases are TGTGCCAGTAGCGGGAGGGCCCCCTACGAGCAGTACTTC.

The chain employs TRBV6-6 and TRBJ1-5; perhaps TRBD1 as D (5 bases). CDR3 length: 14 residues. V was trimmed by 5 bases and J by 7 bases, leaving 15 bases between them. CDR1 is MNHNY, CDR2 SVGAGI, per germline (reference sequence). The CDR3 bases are TGTGCCAGCAGTCGTCAGGGTCGGGGACAGCCCCAGCATTTT. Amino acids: CASSRQGRGQPQHF.

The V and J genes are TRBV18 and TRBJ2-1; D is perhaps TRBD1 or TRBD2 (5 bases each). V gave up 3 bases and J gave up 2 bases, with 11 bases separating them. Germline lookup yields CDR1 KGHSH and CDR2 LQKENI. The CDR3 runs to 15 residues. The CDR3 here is CASSPLRGPYNEQFF. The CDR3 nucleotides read TGTGCCAGCTCACCCCTCCGGGGCCCCTACAATGAGCAGTTCTTC.

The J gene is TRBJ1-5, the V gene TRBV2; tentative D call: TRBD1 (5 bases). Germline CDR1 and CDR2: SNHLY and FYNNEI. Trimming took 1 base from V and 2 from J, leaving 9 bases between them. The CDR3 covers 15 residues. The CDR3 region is CASSEVAGRNQPQHF. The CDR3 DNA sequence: TGTGCCAGCAGTGAAGTAGCGGGGCGCAATCAGCCCCAGCATTTT.

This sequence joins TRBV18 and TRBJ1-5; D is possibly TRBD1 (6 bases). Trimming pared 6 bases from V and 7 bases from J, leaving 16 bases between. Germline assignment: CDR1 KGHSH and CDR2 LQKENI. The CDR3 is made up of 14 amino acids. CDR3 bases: TGTGCCAGCTCCGGGAACAGGGAGGGACAGCCCCAGCATTTT. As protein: CASSGNREGQPQHF.

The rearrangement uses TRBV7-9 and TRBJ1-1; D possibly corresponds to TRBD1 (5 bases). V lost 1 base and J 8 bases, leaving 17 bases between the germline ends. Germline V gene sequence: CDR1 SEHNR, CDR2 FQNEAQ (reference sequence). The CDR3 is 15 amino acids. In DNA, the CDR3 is TGTGCCAGCAGCTTAGTAATGATGGGGCAGCCCGAAGCTTTCTTT. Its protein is CASSLVMMGQPEAFF.

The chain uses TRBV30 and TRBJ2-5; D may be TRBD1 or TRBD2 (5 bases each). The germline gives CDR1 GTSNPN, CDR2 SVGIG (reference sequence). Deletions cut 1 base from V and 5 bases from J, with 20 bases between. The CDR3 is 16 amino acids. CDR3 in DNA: TGTGCCTGGAGTGCGGATCCGGGACCGCCTCGCGAGACCCAGTACTTC. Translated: CAWSADPGPPRETQYF.

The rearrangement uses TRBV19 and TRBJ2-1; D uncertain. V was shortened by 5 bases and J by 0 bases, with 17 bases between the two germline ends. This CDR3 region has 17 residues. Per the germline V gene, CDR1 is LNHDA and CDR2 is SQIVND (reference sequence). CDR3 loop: CASSAYGVSSSYNEQFF. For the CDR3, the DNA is TGTGCCAGTAGTGCTTACGGAGTCTCGAGCTCCTACAATGAGCAGTTCTTC. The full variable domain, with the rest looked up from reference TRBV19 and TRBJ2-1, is DGGITQSPKYLFRKEGQNVTLSCEQNLNHDAMYWYRQDPGQGLRLIYYSQIVNDFQKGDIAEGYSVSREKKESFPLTVTSAQKNPTAFYLCASSAYGVSSSYNEQFFGPGTRLTVL.

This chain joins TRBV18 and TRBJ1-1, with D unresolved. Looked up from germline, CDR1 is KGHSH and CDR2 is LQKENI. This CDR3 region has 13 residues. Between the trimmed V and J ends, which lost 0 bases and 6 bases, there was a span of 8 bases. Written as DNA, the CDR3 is TGTGCCAGCTCACCACCGATGACCGCTGAAGCTTTCTTT. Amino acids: CASSPPMTAEAFF.

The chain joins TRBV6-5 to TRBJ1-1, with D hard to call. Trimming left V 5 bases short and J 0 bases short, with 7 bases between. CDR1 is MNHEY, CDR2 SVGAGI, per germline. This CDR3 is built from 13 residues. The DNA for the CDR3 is TGTGCCAGCAGTGGCGACTTGAACACTGAAGCTTTCTTT. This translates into CASSGDLNTEAFF.

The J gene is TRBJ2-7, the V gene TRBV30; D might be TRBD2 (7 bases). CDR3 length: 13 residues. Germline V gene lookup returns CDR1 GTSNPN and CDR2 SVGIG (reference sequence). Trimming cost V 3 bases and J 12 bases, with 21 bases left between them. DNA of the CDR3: TGTGCCTGGAGGGCCTTGACTAGCAGGGGTCTGTACTTC. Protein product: CAWRALTSRGLYF.

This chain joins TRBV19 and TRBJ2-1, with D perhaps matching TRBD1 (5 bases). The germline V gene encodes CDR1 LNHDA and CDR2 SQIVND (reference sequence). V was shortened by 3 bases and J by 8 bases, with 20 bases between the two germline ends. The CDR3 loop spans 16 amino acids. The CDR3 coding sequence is TGTGCCAGTAGTATCTCCTCCAGGGTTAGTGTCCATGAGCAGTTCTTC. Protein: CASSISSRVSVHEQFF.

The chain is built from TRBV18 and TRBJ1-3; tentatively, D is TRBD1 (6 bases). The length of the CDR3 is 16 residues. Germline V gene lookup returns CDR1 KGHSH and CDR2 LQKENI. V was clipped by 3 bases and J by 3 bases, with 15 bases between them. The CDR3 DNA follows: TGTGCCAGCTCACCCGGCAGGGGTGGAATTGGAAACACCATATATTTT. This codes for CASSPGRGGIGNTIYF.

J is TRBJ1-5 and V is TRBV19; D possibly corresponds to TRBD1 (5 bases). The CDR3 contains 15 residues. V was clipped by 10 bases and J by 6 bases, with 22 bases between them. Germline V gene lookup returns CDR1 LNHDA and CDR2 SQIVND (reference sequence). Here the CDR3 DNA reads TGTGCCACCAAAATTGGCGGGGGATTCGGTCAGCCCCAGCATTTT. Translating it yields CATKIGGGFGQPQHF.

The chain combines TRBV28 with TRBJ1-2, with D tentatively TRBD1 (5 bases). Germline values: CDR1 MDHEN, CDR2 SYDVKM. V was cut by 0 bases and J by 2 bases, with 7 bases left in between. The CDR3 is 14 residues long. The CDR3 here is CASSLWRGNYGYTF. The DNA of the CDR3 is TGTGCCAGCAGTTTATGGAGGGGAAACTATGGCTACACCTTC.

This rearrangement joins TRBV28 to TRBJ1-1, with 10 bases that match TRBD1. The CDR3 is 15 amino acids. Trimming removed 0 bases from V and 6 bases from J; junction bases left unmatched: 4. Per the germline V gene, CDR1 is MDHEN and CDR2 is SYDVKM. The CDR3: CASSLWGQGPPEAFF. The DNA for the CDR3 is TGTGCCAGCAGTTTATGGGGACAGGGGCCCCCTGAAGCTTTCTTT.